This TCR beta chain was documented in a study of early T cells in non-severe SARS-CoV-2 infection. Background on the study: Chains were unpaired, as sequencing was done on bulk RNA from unsorted whole blood.

Trimming shortened V by 1 base and J by 2 bases, and 12 bases separated the two germline ends. The germline gives CDR1 SGHAT, CDR2 FQNNGV. The CDR3 has 15 amino acids. Whole-study results and caveats: Clonotype matching in VDJdb favored anti-spike CD8 responses and did not capture private and CD4 specificities.

This clonotype was detected ten times or more. Its antigen is undetermined. The TCR library protocol attached unique molecular identifiers to the individual cDNA molecules. MiXCR was run by TCRdb on the 5' RACE reads, yielding one entry per CDR3 protein. The sample consists of about 40,000 distinct CDR3 sequences, over 4% of them appearing once. The V call is TRBV11-2, the J call TRBJ2-7, with D perhaps given as TRBD1 or TRBD2 (6 bases each). The clonotype comes from an adult who was a healthcare worker with PCR-confirmed SARS-CoV-2 infection or an uninfected control (not recorded which). Sequencing input: whole blood. The CDR3 region is CASSLVGGDPYEQYF. The CDR3 DNA sequence: TGTGCCAGCAGCTTAGTGGGGGGCGACCCCTACGAGCAGTACTTC.